This record concerns one TCR beta chain sequence. Its antigen is not known. A junction boundary mismatches the germline segment, possibly from a read error. The record originates from a study of T cell repertoires in cytomegalovirus infection. About the research overall: Recently identified HLA-C-restricted CMV epitopes and well-studied HLA-B-restricted CMV epitopes were used by the study.

Looked up from germline, CDR1 is SGHVS and CDR2 is FNYEAQ. This CDR3 comprises 12 residues. TCRdb re-derived calls from the reads in MiXCR, one entry per CDR3 protein. The table has about 920,000 distinct CDR3 sequences, approximately 31% seen once; the top ten hold about an eighth. V and J are TRBV7-6 and TRBJ2-4; D remains unclear. The clonotype was recovered from a human donor in good health (CMV status not recorded). Some clones in this sample may be carry-over from other donors' samples. Sample: cultured CD8+ T cells from PBMCs, taken from culture after CMV antigen stimulation. CDR3 coding DNA: TGTGCCAACAGCCCCCCGGGTCAACCGGGGTACTTC. Its protein product is CANSPPGQPGYF.